Each of the 3 T cell receptor beta chains below was sequenced from the same sample in a study of graft-versus-host responses after intestinal transplantation. TCRdb's copy holds only in-frame clones and misses some; the assay was immunoSEQ multiplex PCR. Among over 80,000 clones listed, roughly nine tenths were seen once. No antigens are known for them. This material consisted of unstimulated CD4+ T cells sorted from spleen or lymph node cells, taken before transplant. Receptors originate from a human donor who was the organ donor for an intestinal transplant.

The chain recombines TRBV2 with TRBJ2-7, with 7 bases identical to TRBD1. The length of the CDR3 is 13 residues. CDR1 SNHLY and CDR2 FYNNEI come from the germline V gene. V was pared by 2 bases and J by 5 bases, with 3 bases of the junction left unmatched. CDR3 bases: TGTGCCAGCAGTGAAAGACAGGGTAACGAGCAGTACTTC. The encoded protein is CASSERQGNEQYF.

Of note for this clone: A junction end diverges from the germline sequence, so it may reflect a read error. The gene calls are TRBV18 and TRBJ2-7, with D perhaps matching TRBD2 (6 bases). Germline CDR1 is KGHSH and CDR2 is LQKENI. The CDR3 consists of 16 residues. The CDR3 DNA reads as TGTGCCAGCTCACCCAGGAAGAGCGGTGCTGGGGAGGATGTGGACTTC. It specifies CASSPRKSGAGEDVDF.

This chain joins TRBV7-8 and TRBJ1-2; a possible D gene is TRBD1 (5 bases). The CDR3 runs 18 residues. Per the germline V gene, CDR1 is SGHVS and CDR2 is FQNEAQ. With 1 base removed from V and 2 bases from J, the gap between germline ends came to 20 bases. The CDR3 coding sequence is TGTGCCAGCAGCTTAGAGGGGTTGAAATTTGGCCCGAACTATGGCTACACCTTC. This encodes CASSLEGLKFGPNYGYTF. Full variable domain (outside the CDR3, taken from reference TRBV7-8 and TRBJ1-2): GAGVSQSPRYKVAKRGQDVALRCDPISGHVSLFWYQQALGQGPEFLTYFQNEAQLDKSGLPSDRFFAERPEGSVSTLKIQRTQQEDSAVYLCASSLEGLKFGPNYGYTFGSGTRLTVV.